A single sample is the source of the 24 T cell receptor beta chains below, sequenced in a study of T-cell reconstitution after alpha-beta-depleted transplantation in children. Using unique molecular identifiers, the investigators prepared the TCRbeta library. Each CDR3 protein gets one entry after TCRdb re-called the PCR reads with MiXCR. The sample carries some 490,000 distinct CDR3 sequences, about an eighth recorded once. The source was PBMCs from the stem cell graft donor, collected from the stem cell graft. The origin of the receptors is a human donor who donated a stem cell graft to a child with combined immunodeficiency.

In its sample, this clonotype was seen many times. V and J are TRBV6-5 and TRBJ2-7; 8 bases line up with TRBD2. Germline V CDR1 and CDR2: MNHEY, SVGAGI. The CDR3 runs to 15 residues. V shed 3 bases and J 4 bases; nucleotides not matched to a gene: 8. The CDR3 bases are TGTGCCAGCAGTTATGCGAGCGGGAGAGTATACGAGCAGTACTTC. Encoded protein: CASSYASGRVYEQYF.

This clonotype was recorded at least ten times. The chain uses TRBV4-3 and TRBJ2-7; tentatively, D is TRBD1 (6 bases). The length of the CDR3 is 15 residues. V shed 0 bases and J shed 6 bases, with 15 bases lying between them. CDR1 is LGHNA, CDR2 YSLEER, per germline. The CDR3: CASSQEGAGVREQYF. CDR3 nucleotides: TGCGCCAGCAGCCAAGAAGGGGCAGGGGTGCGCGAGCAGTACTTC.

This clonotype was observed a handful of times. The chain carries TRBV20-1 and TRBJ2-7; TRBD1 might be the D (5 bases). CDR1 and CDR2 (germline): DFQATT, SNEGSKA (reference sequence). The length of the CDR3 is 13 residues. V lost 5 bases and J lost 2, with 13 bases in between. CDR3 nucleotide sequence: TGCAGTGCTGGGGCAGGGTCCCCCTACGAGCAGTACTTC. Its translation: CSAGAGSPYEQYF.

This clonotype was counted a few times. The rearrangement links TRBV24-1 to TRBJ2-3, with 10 bases fitting TRBD2. Germline CDR1 and CDR2: KGHDR and SFDVKD. The CDR3 has 16 amino acids. V dropped 3 bases and J dropped 6; count of bases not matched to a gene: 8. The DNA for the CDR3 is TGTGCCACCAGTGATCGGATAGCGGGAGGCTCGGATACGCAGTATTTT. Translating it yields CATSDRIAGGSDTQYF.

The V gene is TRBV6-5, the J gene TRBJ1-2; D gene uncertain. The length of the CDR3 is 15 residues. V was shortened by 2 bases and J by 0 bases, with 10 bases between the two germline ends. Germline V lookup: CDR1 MNHEY, CDR2 SVGAGI. CDR3 in amino acids: CASSYGWIANYGYTF. The CDR3, as DNA: TGTGCCAGCAGTTACGGGTGGATTGCTAACTATGGCTACACCTTC.

This clonotype was counted at least ten times. The rearrangement uses TRBV29-1 and TRBJ2-5; weak D call: TRBD2 (6 bases). The CDR3 has 18 residues. V was cut by 4 bases and J by 5 bases, with 29 bases left in between. Germline V gene lookup returns CDR1 SQVTM and CDR2 ANQGSEA. This chain's CDR3 is CSVVVFEGGLPSLETQYF. The CDR3 DNA sequence: TGCAGCGTTGTGGTTTTTGAGGGAGGCCTACCCTCCTTGGAGACCCAGTACTTC.

The chain joins TRBV3-1 to TRBJ2-2; a possible D gene is TRBD2 (6 bases). With 5 bases removed from V and 1 base from J, the gap between germline ends came to 11 bases. Germline lookup yields CDR1 LGHDT and CDR2 YNNKEL (reference sequence). The CDR3 covers 15 residues. The DNA of the CDR3 is TGTGCCAGCAGCTCTTATAGCGGGAACACCGGGGAGCTGTTTTTT. It specifies CASSSYSGNTGELFF.

This clonotype has ten or more counts. The chain combines TRBV10-3 with TRBJ2-7, with 13 positions matching TRBD2. With 4 bases clipped from V and 0 bases from J, the junction kept 6 bases outside the gene matches. This CDR3 region has 17 residues. CDR1 is ENHRY, CDR2 SYGVKD, per germline. CDR3 coding DNA: TGTGCCATCAGTGGGGGACTAGCGGGACAGAGCTCCTACGAGCAGTACTTC. Its translation is CAISGGLAGQSSYEQYF.

At least ten counts were recorded for this clonotype. V is TRBV12-3 or TRBV12-4 and J is TRBJ1-5; D is perhaps TRBD1 (5 bases). Trimming shortened V by 5 bases and J by 1 base, and 9 bases separated the two germline ends. The CDR3 consists of 14 residues. The CDR3 bases are TGTGCCAGCAGTCAGACAGCGAGCAATCAGCCCCAGCATTTT. Its protein is CASSQTASNQPQHF.

The CDR3 here is CASSGERDGPRDEQYF. DNA for the CDR3: TGTGCCAGCAGCGGCGAAAGGGACGGACCTAGGGACGAGCAGTACTTC. V is TRBV7-9 and J is TRBJ2-7; possibly TRBD1 or TRBD2 for D (5 bases each). This CDR3 contains 16 residues. In germline, CDR1 is SEHNR, CDR2 FQNEAQ (reference sequence). Trimming cost V 5 bases and J 5 bases, with 22 bases left between them.

This clonotype was detected a few times. The J gene is TRBJ2-6, the V gene TRBV28; no firm D call. V gave up 6 bases and J gave up 0 bases, with 12 bases separating them. The CDR3 is 16 amino acids. Germline lookup yields CDR1 MDHEN and CDR2 SYDVKM. The CDR3 region is CASSRAQSSGANVLTF. CDR3 nucleotides: TGTGCCAGCAGCCGGGCACAGAGCTCTGGGGCCAACGTCCTGACTTTC. The whole variable domain, remainder taken from reference TRBV28 and TRBJ2-6, is DVKVTQSSRYLVKRTGEKVFLECVQDMDHENMFWYRQDPGLGLRLIYFSYDVKMKEKGDIPEGYSVSREKKERFSLILESASTNQTSMYLCASSRAQSSGANVLTFGAGSRLTVL.

This chain uses TRBV6-1 with TRBJ1-1, with D perhaps matching TRBD1 (6 bases). Trimming cost V 6 bases and J 5 bases, with 16 bases left between them. Per the germline V gene, CDR1 is MNHNS and CDR2 is SASEGT. CDR3 size: 14 residues. In DNA form, the CDR3 reads TGTGCCAGCAGCCTCAGGGGCGAGGGAACTGAAGCTTTCTTT. Translation gives CASSLRGEGTEAFF.

V and J are TRBV9 and TRBJ1-3, with D possibly being TRBD1 (6 bases). The ends were cut back, 4 bases at V and 2 bases at J, with 10 bases in the middle. The CDR3 covers 14 residues. In germline, CDR1 is SGDLS, CDR2 YYNGEE. The CDR3 protein is CASSQGGAGNTIYF. As DNA, the CDR3 is TGTGCCAGCAGCCAAGGGGGGGCTGGAAACACCATATATTTT.

This clonotype was detected ten times or more. The chain links TRBV5-1 to TRBJ2-1; 9 nucleotides align to TRBD1. Germline V gene sequence: CDR1 SGHRS, CDR2 YFSETQ. The V segment lost 6 bases and the J segment 3 bases; nucleotides outside the gene matches: 7. The CDR3 is 15 amino acids. For the CDR3, the DNA is TGCGCCAGCAACCCACAGGGGGCAGTCTACAATGAGCAGTTCTTC. Its protein product is CASNPQGAVYNEQFF.

The chain couples TRBV3-1 to TRBJ1-1; D is ambiguous. Germline V gene data show CDR1 as LGHDT and CDR2 as YNNKEL (reference sequence). V gave up 3 bases and J gave up 4 bases, with 6 bases separating them. The CDR3 extends over 12 amino acids. CDR3 residues: CASSHLGTEAFF. The CDR3 bases are TGTGCCAGCAGCCACCTAGGCACTGAAGCTTTCTTT.

This clonotype appeared many times. This chain joins TRBV5-1 and TRBJ1-1; D is possibly TRBD1 (5 bases). V gave up 4 bases and J gave up 6 bases, with 13 bases separating them. The germline V gene encodes CDR1 SGHRS and CDR2 YFSETQ. The CDR3 totals 13 residues. The CDR3 loop is CASSTGPNSEAFF. The CDR3, as DNA: TGCGCCAGCAGCACGGGGCCAAACTCTGAAGCTTTCTTT.

This clonotype was picked up many times. The V gene is TRBV20-1, the J gene TRBJ1-4; the D gene is possibly TRBD1 (6 bases). The CDR3 extends over 15 amino acids. Germline V CDR1 and CDR2: DFQATT, SNEGSKA (reference sequence). The germline V and J ends were trimmed by 0 bases and 7 bases, with 15 bases remaining between them. CDR3 nucleotide sequence: TGCAGTGCTAGAGATAGCAGGGGCGGGGGTGAAAAACTGTTTTTT. Translating it yields CSARDSRGGGEKLFF.

The V call is TRBV20-1, the J call TRBJ1-2; 8 bases are a match to TRBD1. Per germline, CDR1 DFQATT and CDR2 SNEGSKA (reference sequence). The length of the CDR3 is 17 residues. Trimming took 5 bases from V and 3 from J; bases not matched to a gene: 17. CDR3 residues: CSAQPLDRGRRDYGYTF. The CDR3 DNA follows: TGCAGTGCTCAACCCCTCGACAGGGGTAGGAGGGACTATGGCTACACCTTC.

This clonotype was seen more than once but under ten times. CDR3 DNA sequence: TGTGCCAGCAGCGTAGGGGGGGGGCTCAATCAGCCCCAGCATTTT. Its protein is CASSVGGGLNQPQHF. The J gene is TRBJ1-5, the V gene TRBV9; maybe TRBD1 (6 bases). The CDR3 is made up of 15 amino acids. V shed 0 bases and J shed 3 bases, with 10 bases lying between them. Looked up from germline, CDR1 is SGDLS and CDR2 is YYNGEE.

The chain employs TRBV24-1 and TRBJ2-7, with D possibly TRBD1 on 6 matching bases. Trimming left V 2 bases short and J 0 bases short, with 10 bases between. CDR1 and CDR2 from the germline V gene are KGHDR and SFDVKD. The CDR3 covers 15 residues. DNA of the CDR3: TGTGCCACCAGTGATTCAGGGGTCGGCTCCTACGAGCAGTACTTC. Encoded protein: CATSDSGVGSYEQYF.

This clonotype was counted at least ten times. The chain couples TRBV20-1 to TRBJ1-1, with D possibly matching TRBD1 (6 bases). The CDR3 has 14 amino acids. Germline loops: CDR1 DFQATT, CDR2 SNEGSKA (reference sequence). The CDR3 reads CRGERGEVYTEAFF. CDR3 sequence (DNA): TGCCGGGGAGAAAGGGGGGAGGTGTACACTGAAGCTTTCTTT.

The table lists this clonotype with a few counts. The genes are TRBV29-1 and TRBJ2-5; tentatively, D is TRBD1 or TRBD2 (5 bases each). CDR1 and CDR2 (germline): SQVTM, ANQGSEA. CDR3 length equals 14 residues. The V end was cut by 3 bases, the J end by 2 bases, with 13 bases between. CDR3 region: CSVDRDGAQETQYF. The CDR3 nucleotides read TGCAGCGTTGACAGGGACGGGGCTCAAGAGACCCAGTACTTC. The complete variable domain, with remaining parts taken from reference TRBV29-1 and TRBJ2-5, reads SAVISQKPSRDICQRGTSLTIQCQVDSQVTMMFWYRQQPGQSLTLIATANQGSEATYESGFVIDKFPISRPNLTFSTLTVSNMSPEDSSIYLCSVDRDGAQETQYFGPGTRLLVL.

This clonotype was detected ten times or more. The gene calls are TRBV27 and TRBJ2-7; a possible D gene is TRBD1 (7 bases). The CDR3 sequence is 15 residues long. Between the trimmed V and J ends, which lost 3 bases and 4 bases, there was a span of 16 bases. Per the germline V gene, CDR1 is MNHEY and CDR2 is SMNVEV (reference sequence). CDR3 loop: CASSFLTGAGYEQYF. The CDR3 DNA sequence: TGTGCCAGCAGTTTTCTCACAGGGGCGGGGTACGAGCAGTACTTC.

There are a few counts of this clonotype. This chain joins TRBV5-1 and TRBJ2-7; 8 bases agree with TRBD1. This CDR3 comprises 14 residues. The germline gives CDR1 SGHRS, CDR2 YFSETQ. V shed 3 bases and J 5 bases; nucleotides not matched to a gene: 7. The CDR3 loop is CASSSKDRADEQYF. CDR3 coding DNA: TGCGCCAGCAGCTCAAAGGACAGGGCTGACGAGCAGTACTTC.